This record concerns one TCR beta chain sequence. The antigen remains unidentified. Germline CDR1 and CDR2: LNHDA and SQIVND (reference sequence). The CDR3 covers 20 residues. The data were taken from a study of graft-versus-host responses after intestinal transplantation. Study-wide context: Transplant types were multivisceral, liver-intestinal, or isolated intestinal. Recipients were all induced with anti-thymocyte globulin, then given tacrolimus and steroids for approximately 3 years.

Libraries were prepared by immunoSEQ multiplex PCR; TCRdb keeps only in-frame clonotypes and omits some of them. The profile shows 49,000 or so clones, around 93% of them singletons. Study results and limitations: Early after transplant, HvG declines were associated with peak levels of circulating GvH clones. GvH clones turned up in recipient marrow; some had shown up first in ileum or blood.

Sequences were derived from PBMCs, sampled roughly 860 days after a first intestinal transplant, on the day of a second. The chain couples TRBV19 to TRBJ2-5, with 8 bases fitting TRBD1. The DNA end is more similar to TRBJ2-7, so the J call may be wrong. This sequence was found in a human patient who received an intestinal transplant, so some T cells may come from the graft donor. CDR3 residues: CASSPETGTGKFLASYEQYF. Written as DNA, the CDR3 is TGTGCCAGTAGTCCAGAAACCGGGACAGGCAAGTTTTTGGCCTCCTACGAGCAGTACTTC.